Sequencing of this TCR beta chain was carried out in a study of T cells in Graves' hyperthyroidism and ophthalmopathy. V trimming: 6 bases; J trimming: 6 bases; junction bases outside the gene matches: 16. CDR1 is GTSNPN and CDR2 is SVGIG in the germline V gene (reference sequence). The CDR3 loop spans 15 amino acids. This clonotype was seen repeatedly, ten times or more. The investigators amplified TCR beta CDR3 regions from RNA transcripts. The primer set for the first-round RT-PCR of the TCR CDR3 was HTBI. TCRdb analysed the multiplex PCR reads with MiXCR anew, one entry per CDR3 protein. This table holds approximately 270,000 distinct CDR3 sequences, about 15% found once.

The TCR sequence derives from a middle-aged woman with Graves' hyperthyroidism that later progressed to Graves' ophthalmopathy. The specimen sequenced was blood. The rearrangement uses TRBV30 and TRBJ1-1; 7 bases are shared with TRBD1. The CDR3 region is CACNLRQGVWAEAFF. Here the CDR3 DNA reads TGTGCCTGTAACCTCCGGCAGGGGGTTTGGGCTGAAGCTTTCTTT. The variable domain in full, with the rest retrieved from reference TRBV30 and TRBJ1-1, is SQTIHQWPATLVQPVGSPLSLECTVEGTSNPNLYWYRQAAGRGLQLLFYSVGIGQISSEVPQNLSASRPQDRQFILSSKKLLLSDSGFYLCACNLRQGVWAEAFFGQGTRLTVV.